This T cell receptor beta chain stems from a study of blood T cells in healthy people across ages. This clonotype came up a few times. A second about 6 to 12 cycle PCR used barcoded and J-beta primers. Each cDNA molecule was tagged by a template-switch adaptor with 12 random nucleotides. TCRdb reprocessed the 5' RACE reads via MiXCR and lists one record per CDR3 protein. The sample lists a few hundred thousand distinct CDR3 sequences; 45% to 65% were seen once. Every sample had a minimum of 6.5 million PBMCs isolated. The CDR3 totals 16 residues. Germline CDR1 is SEHNR and CDR2 is FQNEAQ (reference sequence). J lost 2 bases, V lost 1 base, and 6 bases had no gene match.

The V gene is TRBV7-9, the J gene TRBJ2-7; 9 bases fit TRBD1. The origin of this receptor is a man in his 60s in good health. Material: blood. CDR3 region: CASSLVGQGNPYEQYF. CDR3 DNA: TGTGCCAGCAGCTTAGTGGGACAGGGTAATCCCTACGAGCAGTACTTC.